These 16 T cell receptor beta chains were sequenced from one sample in a study of cytomegalovirus exposure and HLA in healthy donors. Vbeta (60) and Jbeta (13) primers were used in the PCR. Assay: immunoSEQ multiplex PCR; the TCRdb copy retains only in-frame clones and omits some. The sample contains 190,000 or so clones, 75% to 85% of which appear only once. Material for sequencing was PBMCs. The receptor source for this set is a girl aged 10 to 17 in good health and CMV-seropositive.

This clone was picked up a small number of times. The chain joins TRBV6-5 to TRBJ2-4, with TRBD2 matching over 7 bases. Trimming cost V 6 bases and J 8 bases; bases outside gene matches: 10. From germline, CDR1 is MNHEY and CDR2 SVGAGI. The CDR3 extends over 14 amino acids. CDR3 region: CASSIGRGRDIQYF. The CDR3 nucleotides are TGTGCCAGCAGCATAGGGAGGGGCCGGGACATTCAGTACTTC.

In DNA form, the CDR3 reads TGTGCCAGCAGCCCGTGGGCGGGTTCACCCCTCCACTTT. Amino acid sequence: CASSPWAGSPLHF. J is TRBJ1-6 and V is TRBV5-4; no clear D. CDR1 and CDR2 (germline): SGHNT, YYREEE (reference sequence). With 4 bases removed from V and 9 bases from J, the gap between germline ends came to 11 bases. There are 13 residues in the CDR3.

The chain carries TRBV7-9 and TRBJ1-1; 8 bases are a match to TRBD1. Germline V gene sequence: CDR1 SEHNR, CDR2 FQNEAQ (reference sequence). There are 15 residues in the CDR3. J lost 4 bases, V lost 3 bases, and 7 bases had no gene match. The CDR3 loop is CASSFRTDRATEAFF. The DNA of the CDR3 is TGTGCCAGCAGCTTTCGCACGGACAGGGCCACTGAAGCTTTCTTT.

The chain carries TRBV29-1 and TRBJ2-7, with TRBD2 as a possible D gene (7 bases). Between the trimmed V and J ends, which lost 6 bases and 5 bases, there was a span of 14 bases. This CDR3 comprises 12 residues. Germline V gene lookup returns CDR1 SQVTM and CDR2 ANQGSEA. CDR3 nucleotides: TGCAGCGTAGTTGCGGGGGCGGACGAGCAGTACTTC. Amino acids: CSVVAGADEQYF.

The V call is TRBV5-1, the J call TRBJ2-7; 8 bases match TRBD1. This CDR3 spans 14 amino acids. With 2 bases clipped from V and 3 bases from J, the junction kept 4 bases outside the gene matches. The V gene's germline CDR1 is SGHRS and CDR2 YFSETQ. The CDR3 protein is CASSFGQGSYEQYF. DNA of the CDR3: TGCGCCAGCAGCTTTGGACAGGGAAGCTACGAGCAGTACTTC.

CDR3 loop: CASSIDLEGLYGYTF. CDR3 in DNA: TGTGCCAGTAGTATAGATCTTGAGGGTCTGTATGGCTACACCTTC. The chain recombines TRBV19 with TRBJ1-2; D is undetermined. Germline CDR1 and CDR2: LNHDA and SQIVND (reference sequence). There are 15 residues in the CDR3. Trimming removed 0 bases from V and 5 bases from J, with 13 bases in between.

This rearrangement joins TRBV12-5 to TRBJ1-2, with a tentative D call TRBD1 (5 bases). The germline V gene has CDR1 LGHNT and CDR2 FRNRAP. V lost 0 bases, J lost 6 bases, and 11 bases lay in between. The CDR3 runs to 14 residues. CDR3 DNA sequence: TGTGCTAGTGGTTTGGTACCCGGGGGAGATGGCTACACCTTC. Translation: CASGLVPGGDGYTF.

The V call is TRBV11-2, the J call TRBJ1-2; D gene ambiguous. This CDR3 has 13 residues. Trimming shortened V by 0 bases and J by 3 bases, and 5 bases separated the two germline ends. CDR1 and CDR2 from the germline V gene are SGHAT and FQNNGV. CDR3 DNA: TGTGCCAGCAGCTTAGAGGGCTACTATGGCTACACCTTC. As protein: CASSLEGYYGYTF.

This sequence joins TRBV7-8 and TRBJ2-1; 7 nucleotides align to TRBD1. The CDR3 consists of 17 residues. Per germline, CDR1 SGHVS and CDR2 FQNEAQ. J gave up 0 bases and V 6 bases, and 11 bases lay outside the gene matches. The CDR3 nucleotides read TGTGCCAGCAGGAAAAAAGACTGGGACAGCTCCTACAATGAGCAGTTCTTC. Its translation is CASRKKDWDSSYNEQFF. Looking up the rest from reference TRBV7-8 and TRBJ2-1 gives the full variable domain: GAGVSQSPRYKVAKRGQDVALRCDPISGHVSLFWYQQALGQGPEFLTYFQNEAQLDKSGLPSDRFFAERPEGSVSTLKIQRTQQEDSAVYLCASRKKDWDSSYNEQFFGPGTRLTVL.

This clone turned up a few times. The chain carries TRBV7-6 and TRBJ1-4; D perhaps matches TRBD1 (5 bases). V was cut by 5 bases and J by 8 bases, with 21 bases left in between. Germline values: CDR1 SGHVS, CDR2 FNYEAQ. This CDR3 has 16 amino acids. CDR3 residues: CASSPHGMGGNEKLFF. CDR3 sequence (DNA): TGTGCCAGCAGCCCGCATGGGATGGGGGGGAACGAAAAACTGTTTTTT.

The rearrangement uses TRBV9 and TRBJ1-1; 8 bases are a match to TRBD1. This CDR3 spans 15 amino acids. Germline CDR1 is SGDLS and CDR2 is YYNGEE. J was trimmed by 7 bases and V by 0 bases; bases with no gene match: 8. The CDR3 here is CASSVATGGDGEAFF. The DNA for the CDR3 is TGTGCCAGCAGCGTAGCTACAGGGGGGGACGGTGAAGCTTTCTTT.

V is TRBV2 and J is TRBJ1-1, with D perhaps TRBD1 (6 bases). Trimming pared 5 bases from V and 4 bases from J, leaving 14 bases between. The germline V gene encodes CDR1 SNHLY and CDR2 FYNNEI. The CDR3 is made up of 14 amino acids. CDR3 nucleotide sequence: TGTGCCAGCAGTAGCGAACAGGGTATCACTGAAGCTTTCTTT. Protein: CASSSEQGITEAFF.

This rearrangement joins TRBV29-1 to TRBJ2-1; 8 bases fit TRBD1. Germline V gene sequence: CDR1 SQVTM, CDR2 ANQGSEA. This CDR3 spans 15 amino acids. V was pared by 3 bases and J by 1 base, with 5 bases of the junction left unmatched. Here the CDR3 DNA reads TGCAGCGTTGATCCCGGACAGGGATCCTACAATGAGCAGTTCTTC. This sequence encodes CSVDPGQGSYNEQFF.

V usage is TRBV6-1 and J usage is TRBJ1-5; tentatively, D is TRBD1 (5 bases). V was pared by 8 bases and J by 3 bases, with 17 bases between. The CDR3 sequence is 15 residues long. CDR1 is MNHNS and CDR2 is SASEGT in the germline V gene. The CDR3 nucleotides are TGTGCCAGCGGTTCCGAAGCGGGACTCAATCAGCCCCAGCATTTT. Translation: CASGSEAGLNQPQHF.

This clone appeared a single time. This chain links TRBV7-6 with TRBJ2-7; D might be TRBD2 (7 bases). Germline-derived CDR1 and CDR2 are SGHVS and FNYEAQ. This CDR3 spans 17 amino acids. Trimming pared 1 base from V and 0 bases from J, leaving 16 bases between. Here the CDR3 reads CASSLEGRGPNSYEQYF. The CDR3 coding sequence is TGTGCCAGCAGCTTAGAGGGGCGGGGGCCTAACTCCTACGAGCAGTACTTC.

This clone was seen a handful of times. V and J are TRBV7-2 and TRBJ2-2; 9 nucleotides line up with TRBD1. V lost 2 bases, J lost 6 bases, and 4 bases stayed unmatched. Germline V gene sequence: CDR1 SGHTA, CDR2 FQGNSA. This CDR3 has 15 residues. The CDR3 loop reads CASSLPTGGSGELFF. In DNA, the CDR3 is TGTGCCAGCAGCTTACCGACAGGGGGGTCCGGGGAGCTGTTTTTT.